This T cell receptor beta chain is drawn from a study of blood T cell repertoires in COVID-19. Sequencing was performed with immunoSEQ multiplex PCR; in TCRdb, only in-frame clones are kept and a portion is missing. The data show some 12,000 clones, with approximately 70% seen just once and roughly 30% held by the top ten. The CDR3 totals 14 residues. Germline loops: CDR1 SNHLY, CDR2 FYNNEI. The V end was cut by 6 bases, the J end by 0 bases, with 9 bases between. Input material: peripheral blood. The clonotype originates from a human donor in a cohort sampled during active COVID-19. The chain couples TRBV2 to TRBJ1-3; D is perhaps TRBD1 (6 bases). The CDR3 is CASRSQGSGNTIYF. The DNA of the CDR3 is TGTGCCAGCAGGTCACAGGGCTCTGGAAACACCATATATTTT.